These 29 T cell receptor beta chains share one sample of origin, sequenced in a study of T cell clonality in common variable immunodeficiency. The assay was immunoSEQ multiplex PCR, and TCRdb's table has in-frame clones only and misses some. This sample has tens of thousands of clones, each found more than once. Sequenced: peripheral blood mononuclear cells. These receptors originate from a person aged 18 to 69 in good health.

In this sample, this clone turned up many times. The read terminates 3 residues before the CDR3 end, so the remaining end is supplied by the germline J gene. This chain links TRBV7-8 with TRBJ1-6; no reliable D call. The CDR3 is 14 amino acids. Trimming took off 2 bases at V and 10 bases at J, with 12 bases between the two ends. Germline-derived CDR1 and CDR2 are SGHVS and FQNEAQ. The CDR3 region is CASSLHRVGSPLHF. CDR3 DNA (partial): TGTGCCAGCAGCTTACATCGGGTCGGGTCACCC.

In this sample, this clone turned up many times. Sequencing ends 3 residues short of the CDR3 end; the germline J gene provides the rest. The J gene is TRBJ1-6, the V gene TRBV6-1; perhaps TRBD1 as D (5 bases). The CDR3 totals 13 residues. Germline loops: CDR1 MNHNS, CDR2 SASEGT. The CDR3 DNA, read in part, is TGTGCCAGCAGTGAAGTCTCACAGGCTCCC. Amino acids: CASSEVSQAP. The CDR3 as a whole reads CASSEVSQAPLHF.

About this clone: With a much larger clone just one base away, this may be a read error. Coverage ceases 3 residues before the CDR3 finishes, and the germline J gene fills in the end. V gene TRBV5-1 combines with J gene TRBJ1-4, with D possibly being TRBD1 (5 bases). The CDR3 totals 15 residues. Germline V gene data show CDR1 as SGHRS and CDR2 as YFSETQ. The CDR3 region is CASSLLSSGANVLFF. CDR3 DNA, as far as it was read: TGCGCCAGCAGCCTACTGAGCTCTGGGGCCAACGTA.

This clone has a count of ten or more. Coverage ceases 3 residues before the CDR3 finishes, and the germline J gene fills in the end. The chain has TRBV5-1 and TRBJ1-2, with 11 bases aligning to TRBD1. The germline gives CDR1 SGHRS, CDR2 YFSETQ. The CDR3 is made up of 14 amino acids. The J segment lost 5 bases and the V segment lost 3 bases, leaving 3 bases of the junction unmatched. Incomplete CDR3 DNA: TGCGCCAGCAGCTCCGGACAGGGGGCATATGGC. Its protein is CASSSGQGAYG. From start to end, the CDR3 is CASSSGQGAYGYTF.

This clone was seen many times. The CDR3 goes on 3 residues after the read ends, and that part is filled in from the germline J gene. The chain carries TRBV12-3 or TRBV12-4 and TRBJ2-7, with TRBD1 identical over 9 bases. Trimming took 5 bases from V and 4 from J; bases not matched to a gene: 9. The CDR3 extends over 15 amino acids. CDR3 loop: CASSITGTGYYEQYF. The DNA read from the CDR3 is TGTGCCAGCAGTATCACCGGGACAGGGTATTACGAG.

This clone was observed at least ten times. The missing CDR3 end, 3 residues past where the read stops, is filled in from the germline J gene. This chain connects TRBV4-2 to TRBJ1-4, with 7 bases matching TRBD1. CDR3 length equals 19 residues. V shed 3 bases, J shed 0 bases, and the junction held 13 bases outside the gene matches. The germline gives CDR1 LGHNA, CDR2 YNFKEQ. The CDR3 DNA, read in part, is TGTGCCAGCAGCCATATGGGACGGACAGGCGAAACAACTAATGAAAAA. Its translation: CASSHMGRTGETTNEK. The whole CDR3 is CASSHMGRTGETTNEKLFF.

The sample holds many counts of this clone. The read finishes 3 residues shy of the CDR3 end, and the germline J gene is used to complete it. V gene TRBV28 combines with J gene TRBJ1-4; D gene uncertain. This CDR3 is built from 15 residues. CDR1 and CDR2 (germline): MDHEN, SYDVKM. V dropped 8 bases and J dropped 0 bases, with 13 bases sitting between them. The CDR3: CASSNGGATNEKLFF. Partial CDR3 DNA: TGTGCCAGCTCCAACGGTGGTGCAACTAATGAAAAA.

This clone was counted many times. The read gets to within 3 residues of the CDR3 end, and the germline J gene fills in the rest. V gene TRBV11-2 combines with J gene TRBJ2-7; maybe TRBD2 (5 bases). The germline gives CDR1 SGHAT, CDR2 FQNNGV. This CDR3 comprises 15 residues. Trimming removed 1 base at V and 2 bases at J, with 12 bases between. The part of the CDR3 DNA that was read is TGTGCCAGCAGCTTAGGTCTAGCTGAGACCTACGAG. Its translation is CASSLGLAETYE. The entire CDR3 sequence reads CASSLGLAETYEQYF.

Many counts were recorded for this clone. The read ends 3 residues before the CDR3 terminus; that terminus is restored from the germline J gene. This chain connects TRBV12-5 to TRBJ2-1; D is undetermined. The germline V and J ends were trimmed by 1 base and 9 bases, with 13 bases remaining between them. Per the germline V gene, CDR1 is LGHNT and CDR2 is FRNRAP. The CDR3 runs 14 residues. The CDR3 spells CASGLDPEGFEQFF. The sequenced part of the CDR3 DNA is TGTGCTAGTGGTTTGGACCCAGAAGGGTTTGAG.

In this sample, this clone turned up many times. The CDR3: CASSFRGLGGDEQYF. CDR3 DNA, as far as it was read: TGTGCCAGCAGTTTCCGTGGACTAGGGGGTGACGAG. The rearrangement uses TRBV12-3 or TRBV12-4 and TRBJ2-7; a weak D match, TRBD2 (7 bases). The read gets to within 3 residues of the CDR3 end, and the germline J gene fills in the rest. V lost 3 bases, J lost 5 bases, and 17 bases lay in between. The CDR3 extends over 15 amino acids.

The table lists this clone with a few counts. The read terminates 3 residues before the CDR3 end, so the remaining end is supplied by the germline J gene. The chain has TRBV6-4 and TRBJ1-6; 9 bases align to TRBD1. The CDR3 covers 15 residues. CDR1 and CDR2 from the germline V gene are MRHNA and SNTAGT. Trimming cost V 8 bases and J 6 bases; bases outside gene matches: 8. Here the CDR3 reads CASVRQGETNSPLHF. The covered CDR3 bases are TGTGCCAGCGTGAGACAGGGGGAAACTAATTCACCC.

This clone was picked up many times. The read is 3 residues too short to cover the CDR3 end, so that end is filled in from the germline J gene. The chain employs TRBV7-9 and TRBJ2-7, with TRBD2 matching over 11 bases. J lost 3 bases, V lost 5 bases, and 6 bases had no gene match. The CDR3 is made up of 15 amino acids. Germline values: CDR1 SEHNR, CDR2 FQNEAQ (reference sequence). CDR3 residues: CASSLGLAAFYEQYF. CDR3 bases read: TGTGCCAGCAGCCTGGGACTAGCGGCCTTCTACGAG.

This clone has at least ten counts. Its ends do not fully match the called genes, so a read error is possible. The observed sequence ends 3 residues before the CDR3 terminus, with the missing tail filled in from the germline J gene. The rearrangement joins TRBV4-2 to TRBJ2-3; the D is unclear. Per germline, CDR1 LGHNA and CDR2 YNFKEQ. The CDR3 runs to 15 residues. CDR3 DNA (partial): TGCGCCAGCAGCCAAGACTTCTCCCCCGGGGATACG. Translating gives CASSQDFSPGDT. The whole CDR3 region reads CASSQDFSPGDTQYF.

This clone was seen repeatedly, ten times or more. The CDR3 goes on 3 residues after the read ends, and that part is filled in from the germline J gene. The chain combines TRBV4-2 with TRBJ2-7, with D possibly TRBD1 on 6 matching bases. Germline assignment: CDR1 LGHNA and CDR2 YNFKEQ. The CDR3 has 14 amino acids. V shed 8 bases and J shed 5 bases, with 19 bases lying between them. The chain's CDR3 is CASGSTGTYHEQYF. The CDR3 DNA, read in part, is TGTGCCAGCGGCAGTACCGGGACATACCACGAG.

On this clone itself: Coverage ceases 3 residues before the CDR3 finishes, and the germline J gene fills in the end. The rearrangement joins TRBV29-1 to TRBJ2-7; a weak D match, TRBD2 (6 bases). The CDR3 is 13 residues long. The V end lost 2 bases, the J end lost 2 bases, and 10 bases lay between the germline ends. Germline assignment: CDR1 SQVTM and CDR2 ANQGSEA. Partial CDR3 DNA: TGCAGCGTTGAAAGGCGGGATCCCTACGAG. It translates to CSVERRDPYE. The CDR3 as a whole reads CSVERRDPYEQYF.

This clone was recorded at least ten times. From the germline J gene comes the end of the CDR3, since the read stops 3 residues before it. This chain uses TRBV3-1 (or the pseudogene TRBV3-2) with TRBJ1-4, with a tentative D call TRBD1 (5 bases). Germline V gene sequence: CDR1 LGHDT, CDR2 YNNKEL (reference sequence). This CDR3 is built from 15 residues. Trimming cost V 3 bases and J 8 bases, with 16 bases left between them. The DNA read from the CDR3 is TGTGCCAGCAGCCATTCAACAGGATTTGACGAAAAA. This sequence encodes CASSHSTGFDEK. The full CDR3 protein is CASSHSTGFDEKLFF.

This clone occurred many times. The read terminates 3 residues ahead of where the CDR3 ends, so the germline J gene completes it. The chain uses TRBV5-1 and TRBJ2-5; tentative D call: TRBD2 (6 bases). V lost 0 bases to trimming and J lost 5 bases, with 11 bases between them. This CDR3 is 14 amino acids long. Germline CDR1 reads SGHRS; CDR2 reads YFSETQ. The CDR3 here is CASSLERAGETQYF. Incomplete CDR3 DNA: TGCGCCAGCAGCTTGGAGAGGGCGGGGGAGACC.

This clone was seen repeatedly, ten times or more. The read terminates 3 residues ahead of where the CDR3 ends, so the germline J gene completes it. V is TRBV20-1 and J is TRBJ1-1, with a tentative D call TRBD1 (5 bases). The CDR3 has 13 amino acids. Germline assignment: CDR1 DFQATT and CDR2 SNEGSKA (reference sequence). The V end lost 5 bases, the J end lost 4 bases, and 14 bases lay between the germline ends. CDR3 DNA (partial): TGCAGTGCTCCGAGGGTGGGGGGCACTGAA. Amino acids: CSAPRVGGTE. The whole CDR3 region reads CSAPRVGGTEAFF.

This clone has a count of ten or more. At one end the junction does not follow the germline gene, possibly because of a read error. Sequencing ends 3 residues short of the CDR3 end; the germline J gene provides the rest. The chain has TRBV20-1 and TRBJ2-7, with TRBD1 identical over 9 bases. The length of the CDR3 is 14 residues. Germline V CDR1 and CDR2: DFQATT, SNEGSKA (reference sequence). The CDR3 loop is CSALGQGGSHEQYF. The CDR3 bases that were read are TGCAGTGCCCTGGGACAGGGCGGCTCCCACGAG.

This clone came up many times. The read comes to an end 3 residues before the CDR3 does, leaving the germline J gene to fill in the end. The rearrangement uses TRBV28 and TRBJ2-6; unclear D gene. V was trimmed by 9 bases and J by 0 bases, leaving 24 bases between them. The CDR3 runs 19 residues. Germline CDR1 MDHEN, CDR2 SYDVKM. The CDR3 here is CASCRGDFHYSSGANVLTF. The DNA read from the CDR3 is TGTGCCAGTTGTCGCGGAGACTTCCACTATAGCTCTGGGGCCAACGTC.

On this clone: The DNA ends 3 residues before the CDR3 does, and the rest of the CDR3 is filled in from the germline J gene. The rearrangement links TRBV29-1 to TRBJ2-5; 7 nucleotides agree with TRBD2. The V segment lost 4 bases and the J segment 5 bases; nucleotides outside the gene matches: 7. Germline CDR1 reads SQVTM; CDR2 reads ANQGSEA. CDR3 length: 13 residues. CDR3 in amino acids: CSVGGGVVETQYF. The DNA read from the CDR3 is TGCAGCGTTGGGGGGGGAGTGGTGGAGACC. Combining the CDR3 with reference TRBV29-1 and TRBJ2-5 gives the whole variable domain SAVISQKPSRDICQRGTSLTIQCQVDSQVTMMFWYRQQPGQSLTLIATANQGSEATYESGFVIDKFPISRPNLTFSTLTVSNMSPEDSSIYLCSVGGGVVETQYFGPGTRLLVL.

In this sample, this clone turned up many times. The CDR3 is cut off 3 residues early in the read; its end comes from the germline J gene. V is TRBV2 and J is TRBJ1-5, with D tentatively TRBD1 (5 bases). The V and J ends lost 8 bases and 7 bases respectively, with 18 bases between them. The length of the CDR3 is 14 residues. The germline V gene has CDR1 SNHLY and CDR2 FYNNEI. The DNA read from the CDR3 is TGTGCCAGCGTGGGTCAGGGTCAGGGCCAGCCC. Amino acid sequence: CASVGQGQGQP. The full CDR3 is CASVGQGQGQPQHF.

This clone was observed a few times. The CDR3 end is not reached by the read, which stops 3 residues before it; the germline J gene fills it in. The chain has TRBV2 and TRBJ1-1; 9 positions agree with TRBD1. Germline V gene lookup returns CDR1 SNHLY and CDR2 FYNNEI. The CDR3 covers 18 residues. Germline trimming cut 4 bases from V and 5 bases from J; bases unmatched to any gene: 17. CDR3 DNA (partial): TGTGCCAGCAGTGCCAAAGGACAGGGGATGATGGAGAAGACTGAA. As protein: CASSAKGQGMMEKTE. The CDR3, in full, reads CASSAKGQGMMEKTEAFF.

This clone was seen many times. CDR3 DNA, as far as it was read: TGTGCCAGCAGTTACTCATCTAGCGGATCCTACGAG. It translates to CASSYSSSGSYE. The whole CDR3 sequence reads CASSYSSSGSYEQYF. This rearrangement joins TRBV6-2 or TRBV6-3 to TRBJ2-7, with 7 bases lining up with TRBD2. The missing CDR3 end, 3 residues past where the read stops, is filled in from the germline J gene. The V segment lost 0 bases and the J segment 1 base; nucleotides outside the gene matches: 3. The CDR3 runs 15 residues. CDR1 is MNHEY, CDR2 SVGEGT, per germline.

By frequency in the sample, this clone is medium-sized (0.01 to 0.1%). The read falls 3 residues short of the CDR3 end, and the missing part is taken from the germline J gene. This chain links TRBV15 with TRBJ1-3, with D unclear. V dropped 2 bases and J dropped 4 bases, with 12 bases sitting between them. CDR3 size: 15 residues. CDR1 is LNHNV, CDR2 YYDKDF, per germline (reference sequence). This chain's CDR3 is CATSRNGVGGNTIYF. The CDR3 DNA, read in part, is TGTGCCACCAGCAGAAACGGGGTGGGAGGAAACACC.

There are many counts of this clone. The CDR3 is cut off 3 residues early in the read; its end comes from the germline J gene. This chain joins TRBV7-9 and TRBJ1-4, with no clear D. CDR1 SEHNR and CDR2 FQNEAQ come from the germline V gene (reference sequence). The V and J ends lost 5 bases and 2 bases respectively, with 9 bases between them. The CDR3 sequence is 14 residues long. The sequenced CDR3 bases are TGTGCCAGCAGCCTTGTTAGCACTAATGAAAAA. Translating gives CASSLVSTNEK. The CDR3, in full, reads CASSLVSTNEKLFF.

This clone has just a few counts. One junction end does not reproduce the germline sequence, and a read error may be involved. The sequence runs out 3 residues before the end of the CDR3; the remainder is reconstructed from the germline J gene. The chain is built from TRBV20-1 and TRBJ1-6, with unresolved D. CDR3 length: 16 amino acids. The germline CDR1 and CDR2 sequences are DFQATT and SNEGSKA (reference sequence). The sequenced CDR3 bases are TGCAGTGCTCGAACTTTGCTAAGCTCCTATAATTCAACC. The encoded protein is CSARTLLSSYNST. The CDR3 as a whole reads CSARTLLSSYNSTLHF.

This clone appeared many times. With the read ending 3 residues before the CDR3 end, the germline J gene is used to fill in that end. The rearrangement joins TRBV12-3 or TRBV12-4 to TRBJ2-7; possibly TRBD2 for D (6 bases). The CDR3 runs to 15 residues. V was trimmed by 6 bases and J by 2 bases, leaving 17 bases between them. Here the CDR3 reads CASSPGGRNTYEQYF. Partial CDR3 DNA: TGTGCCAGCAGCCCCGGGGGACGTAATACCTACGAG.

This clone was counted ten times or more. The CDR3 end lies 3 residues beyond the end of the read and is filled in from the germline J gene. This rearrangement joins TRBV19 to TRBJ1-5; D unclear. The CDR3 is made up of 13 amino acids. Trimming took off 3 bases at V and 4 bases at J, with 7 bases between the two ends. In germline, CDR1 is LNHDA, CDR2 SQIVND (reference sequence). The CDR3 bases that were read are TGTGCCAGTAGTATCTCAGGAAATCAGCCC. Translation gives CASSISGNQP. In full, the CDR3 is CASSISGNQPQHF. Together with reference TRBV19 and TRBJ1-5, the CDR3 gives the full variable domain: DGGITQSPKYLFRKEGQNVTLSCEQNLNHDAMYWYRQDPGQGLRLIYYSQIVNDFQKGDIAEGYSVSREKKESFPLTVTSAQKNPTAFYLCASSISGNQPQHFGDGTRLSIL.